This TCR beta chain was captured in a study of blood T cells in healthy people across ages. Study-level points and caveats: Naive CD4+ cell counts and diversity both ran higher in long-lived than in aged donors.

The second PCR ran about 6 to 11 cycles with a sample-barcoded 5' primer and J-beta primers. Every single cDNA molecule received a tag from a template-switch adaptor with 12 random nucleotides. TCRdb independently ran MiXCR on the 5' RACE reads; one entry per CDR3 protein. The sample lists about 1,500,000 distinct CDR3 sequences, roughly 28% seen once, with about 8% in the top ten. In its sample, this clonotype was seen a few times. Its matching antigen is unknown. The source is a woman aged 25 to 39 in good health. The sequencing input was blood.

The CDR3: CASSHGQARDEQYF. The CDR3 nucleotides are TGTGCCAGCAGCCACGGACAGGCTCGGGACGAGCAGTACTTC. The rearrangement joins TRBV2 to TRBJ2-7; 7 nucleotides line up with TRBD1. The junction had 10 bases not matched to a gene; V was cut back by 6 bases and J by 5 bases. This CDR3 has 14 amino acids. Germline CDR1 reads SNHLY; CDR2 reads FYNNEI.